These 30 T cell receptor beta chains came from one sample sequenced in a study of blood T cell repertoires in COVID-19. Sequencing was performed with immunoSEQ multiplex PCR; in TCRdb, only in-frame clones are kept and a portion is missing. Of 70,000 or so clones in the sample, 70% to 90% were seen once. Sequenced sample: peripheral blood. Every receptor here comes from a man in his fifties or sixties with acute or convalescent COVID-19.

The chain combines TRBV7-8 with TRBJ1-5; D possibly corresponds to TRBD1 (6 bases). Germline V gene data show CDR1 as SGHVS and CDR2 as FQNEAQ. The CDR3 is 15 residues long. The V and J ends lost 3 bases and 5 bases respectively, with 14 bases between them. The CDR3 DNA reads TGTGCCAGCAGCTTCCTGGGGGGGCGCGATCAGCCCCAGCATTTT. It yields the protein CASSFLGGRDQPQHF.

J is TRBJ2-1 and V is TRBV5-1; D ambiguous. Germline assignment: CDR1 SGHRS and CDR2 YFSETQ. Trimming removed 3 bases at V and 5 bases at J, with 6 bases between. The CDR3 is made up of 12 amino acids. CDR3 loop: CASSSTHNEQFF. The DNA for the CDR3 is TGCGCCAGCAGCTCGACTCACAATGAGCAGTTCTTC.

The V gene is TRBV7-8, the J gene TRBJ2-5, with D possibly TRBD2 on 5 matching bases. V was trimmed by 3 bases and J by 9 bases, leaving 17 bases between them. The CDR3 contains 14 residues. Germline values: CDR1 SGHVS, CDR2 FQNEAQ. The CDR3 spells CASSLRLARQAQYF. CDR3 nucleotides: TGTGCCAGCAGCTTGAGGCTAGCCCGGCAGGCCCAGTACTTC.

The rearrangement uses TRBV6-5 and TRBJ2-7, with 8 bases that match TRBD2. V was pared by 8 bases and J by 4 bases, with 7 bases of the junction left unmatched. The CDR3 runs 13 residues. Germline V gene data show CDR1 as MNHEY and CDR2 as SVGAGI. The CDR3 loop is CASLGLAEYEQYF. The CDR3 DNA reads as TGTGCCAGCCTCGGACTAGCCGAGTACGAGCAGTACTTC.

The chain combines TRBV9 with TRBJ2-7; the D gene is possibly TRBD2 (6 bases). This CDR3 spans 14 amino acids. Trimming removed 0 bases at V and 5 bases at J, with 12 bases between. Germline CDR1 SGDLS, CDR2 YYNGEE. This CDR3 is CASSVGGTQDEQYF. CDR3 sequence (DNA): TGTGCCAGCAGCGTAGGCGGGACTCAAGACGAGCAGTACTTC.

The CDR3 is CASSEWGQGDTGELFF. The CDR3 bases are TGTGCCAGCAGTGAATGGGGACAGGGTGACACCGGGGAGCTGTTTTTT. J is TRBJ2-2 and V is TRBV25-1, with TRBD1 matching 9 bases. This CDR3 is built from 16 residues. Germline V gene lookup returns CDR1 MGHDK and CDR2 SYGVNS. V shed 1 base, J shed 3 bases, and the junction held 3 bases outside the gene matches.

The chain employs TRBV30 and TRBJ2-2; D is undetermined. Germline CDR1 and CDR2: GTSNPN and SVGIG (reference sequence). Trimming pared 0 bases from V and 1 base from J, leaving 9 bases between. The CDR3 consists of 15 residues. Written as DNA, the CDR3 is TGTGCCTGGAGTGTGTCTAGAAAGAACACCGGGGAGCTGTTTTTT. Residues: CAWSVSRKNTGELFF.

The chain links TRBV3-1 (or the pseudogene TRBV3-2) to TRBJ1-6, with D perhaps matching TRBD1 (5 bases). V was shortened by 1 base and J by 6 bases, with 19 bases between the two germline ends. This CDR3 contains 18 residues. CDR1 LGHDT and CDR2 YNNKEL come from the germline V gene (reference sequence). CDR3: CASSQANRDSFFNSPLHF. The CDR3 DNA reads TGTGCCAGCAGCCAAGCGAACCGCGACAGTTTCTTTAATTCACCCCTCCACTTT.

This clone was seen only once. The V gene is TRBV5-1, the J gene TRBJ1-3; 7 nucleotides align to TRBD1. The junction had 3 bases not matched to a gene; V was cut back by 0 bases and J by 3 bases. The CDR3 is 15 amino acids. Per germline, CDR1 SGHRS and CDR2 YFSETQ. The CDR3 loop reads CASSLGDSNGNTIYF. DNA of the CDR3: TGCGCCAGCAGCTTGGGGGACAGCAATGGAAACACCATATATTTT.

The chain recombines TRBV2 with TRBJ1-2, with D unresolved. CDR3 length equals 14 residues. Germline V gene sequence: CDR1 SNHLY, CDR2 FYNNEI. V gave up 6 bases and J gave up 2 bases, with 13 bases separating them. Here the CDR3 DNA reads TGTGCCAGCAGCTCCATGCAGCGAAACTATGGCTACACCTTC. This gives the protein CASSSMQRNYGYTF.

The chain links TRBV27 to TRBJ2-2; 9 bases align to TRBD2. V was pared by 7 bases and J by 8 bases, with 11 bases of the junction left unmatched. CDR1 and CDR2 (germline): MNHEY, SMNVEV (reference sequence). The CDR3 sequence is 15 residues long. In DNA, the CDR3 is TGTGCCAGCAAAAGGGCGGGGGGGCGTTTTGGGGAGCTGTTTTTT. It yields the protein CASKRAGGRFGELFF.

This rearrangement joins TRBV9 to TRBJ1-6; 8 nucleotides align to TRBD1. The CDR3 consists of 15 residues. V was pared by 5 bases and J by 7 bases, with 8 bases of the junction left unmatched. Germline loops: CDR1 SGDLS, CDR2 YYNGEE. The CDR3 protein is CASSDRGQENSPLHF. CDR3 DNA sequence: TGTGCCAGCAGTGACAGGGGACAGGAAAATTCACCCCTCCACTTT.

V gene TRBV5-1 combines with J gene TRBJ2-3; perhaps TRBD1 as D (5 bases). Germline lookup yields CDR1 SGHRS and CDR2 YFSETQ. This CDR3 spans 16 amino acids. V dropped 2 bases and J dropped 2 bases, with 15 bases sitting between them. CDR3 sequence reads: CASSLGSHRYTDTQYF. CDR3 DNA: TGCGCCAGCAGCTTAGGCAGTCACAGGTACACAGATACGCAGTATTTT.

This clone was counted a single time. The rearrangement uses TRBV28 and TRBJ1-2, with a possible D match to TRBD1 (5 bases). The CDR3 has 14 residues. Germline-derived CDR1 and CDR2 are MDHEN and SYDVKM. V was trimmed by 3 bases and J by 4 bases, leaving 12 bases between them. The CDR3 DNA sequence: TGTGCCAGCAGTTTCCCCGGACAAGTCTATGGCTACACCTTC. Translated: CASSFPGQVYGYTF.

The rearrangement uses TRBV7-9 and TRBJ1-2; D is uncertain. V was trimmed by 0 bases and J by 8 bases, leaving 22 bases between them. The CDR3 covers 17 residues. In germline, CDR1 is SEHNR, CDR2 FQNEAQ (reference sequence). This chain's CDR3 is CASSLAPSAPLLGGYTF. The CDR3 bases are TGTGCCAGCAGCTTAGCCCCTAGCGCGCCCCTTTTGGGGGGCTACACCTTC.

This chain uses TRBV18 with TRBJ2-1; 9 bases match TRBD2. Germline-derived CDR1 and CDR2 are KGHSH and LQKENI. The V and J ends lost 2 bases and 5 bases, in that order; junction bases with no gene match: 4. The CDR3 totals 15 residues. Here the CDR3 reads CASSPLLAGNNEQFF. The CDR3 coding sequence is TGTGCCAGCTCACCATTGCTAGCGGGGAACAATGAGCAGTTCTTC.

V gene TRBV19 combines with J gene TRBJ2-3; 9 bases fit TRBD2. Germline loops: CDR1 LNHDA, CDR2 SQIVND (reference sequence). The CDR3 runs 15 residues. Germline trimming cut 1 base from V and 5 bases from J; bases unmatched to any gene: 4. CDR3 coding DNA: TGTGCCAGTAGTATAGTTAGCGGGGGAGGAGATACGCAGTATTTT. Amino acids: CASSIVSGGGDTQYF.

CDR3 DNA: TGTGCCTGGAGTCGGACAGGGGGCAATCAGCCCCAGCATTTT. Its protein is CAWSRTGGNQPQHF. This chain links TRBV30 with TRBJ1-5; TRBD1 matches 9 bases. The CDR3 has 14 residues. V shed 2 bases, J shed 2 bases, and the junction held 1 base outside the gene matches. From germline, CDR1 is GTSNPN and CDR2 SVGIG (reference sequence).

The genes are TRBV28 and TRBJ2-7; D may be TRBD2 (6 bases). The CDR3 sequence is 14 residues long. Trimming stripped 5 bases from V and 2 bases from J, with 13 bases between. Germline V CDR1 and CDR2: MDHEN, SYDVKM. The CDR3 bases are TGTGCCAGCAGTCACGGGACTGTACCCTACGAGCAGTACTTC. This encodes CASSHGTVPYEQYF.

The V call is TRBV3-1 (or the pseudogene TRBV3-2), the J call TRBJ2-1, with TRBD2 as a possible D gene (6 bases). CDR3 length: 12 residues. Germline V gives CDR1 LGHDT, CDR2 YNNKEL (reference sequence). Trimming removed 3 bases from V and 11 bases from J, with 11 bases in between. The CDR3 loop reads CASSQSGAQQFF. CDR3 nucleotides: TGTGCCAGCAGCCAGTCGGGAGCGCAGCAGTTCTTC.

The gene calls are TRBV5-1 and TRBJ2-1; D is perhaps TRBD2 (6 bases). Germline assignment: CDR1 SGHRS and CDR2 YFSETQ. V lost 1 base, J lost 6 bases, and 17 bases lay in between. CDR3 size: 16 residues. The CDR3 DNA reads as TGCGCCAGCAGCTTGCGCACGACGGGAGTCGGCAATGAGCAGTTCTTC. Protein product: CASSLRTTGVGNEQFF.

This chain links TRBV6-6 with TRBJ1-4, with TRBD1 as a possible D gene (5 bases). This CDR3 is 15 amino acids long. Trimming pared 6 bases from V and 5 bases from J, leaving 16 bases between. CDR1 is MNHNY, CDR2 SVGAGI, per germline (reference sequence). This CDR3 is CASRDTGRGNEKLFF. The CDR3 DNA sequence: TGTGCCAGCAGGGACACGGGACGGGGGAATGAAAAACTGTTTTTT.

This sequence joins TRBV5-1 and TRBJ1-4; TRBD1 matches at 9 bases. Germline values: CDR1 SGHRS, CDR2 YFSETQ. The CDR3 loop spans 15 amino acids. After removal of 4 bases from V and 7 bases from J, the junction contained 8 bases not matched to a gene. The CDR3 sequence: CASSGKTGGGEKLFF. The CDR3 DNA is TGCGCCAGCAGCGGAAAGACAGGGGGAGGTGAAAAACTGTTTTTT.

This chain links TRBV7-9 with TRBJ1-1; D call uncertain. The V and J ends lost 4 bases and 6 bases respectively, with 3 bases between them. The germline V gene has CDR1 SEHNR and CDR2 FQNEAQ (reference sequence). The CDR3 loop spans 10 amino acids. The CDR3 region is CASSSSEAFF. In DNA, the CDR3 is TGTGCCAGCAGCTCTTCTGAAGCTTTCTTT.

The chain employs TRBV27 and TRBJ1-2; 7 bases line up with TRBD1. Germline V lookup: CDR1 MNHEY, CDR2 SMNVEV (reference sequence). V shed 1 base and J 3 bases; nucleotides not matched to a gene: 11. The CDR3 spans 17 residues. The CDR3 reads CASSLYSLGTEYYGYTF. CDR3 nucleotides: TGTGCCAGCAGTTTATATTCCCTAGGGACAGAGTACTATGGCTACACCTTC.

The chain employs TRBV6-5 and TRBJ2-7; TRBD1 matches at 9 bases. Per germline, CDR1 MNHEY and CDR2 SVGAGI. V gave up 2 bases and J gave up 3 bases; unmatched junction bases: 5. This CDR3 region has 15 residues. CDR3 nucleotides: TGTGCCAGCAGTTACAGTACAGGGGGCGGCTACGAGCAGTACTTC. It specifies CASSYSTGGGYEQYF.

This clone was detected only a few times. The chain uses TRBV11-2 and TRBJ1-2; D is ambiguous. CDR1 and CDR2 from the germline V gene are SGHAT and FQNNGV. Trimming removed 6 bases from V and 8 bases from J, with 19 bases in between. This CDR3 has 14 amino acids. The CDR3 DNA reads as TGTGCCAGCAGTTTTATGGGAGGGCAAGAAGGCTACACCTTC. Protein sequence: CASSFMGGQEGYTF.

The V and J genes are TRBV6-6 and TRBJ2-7; the match to TRBD1 covers 7 bases. The CDR3 sequence is 14 residues long. The trim removed 5 bases at V and 2 bases at J, leaving 6 bases unmatched. CDR1 and CDR2 (germline): MNHNY, SVGAGI (reference sequence). In nucleotides, the CDR3 is TGTGCCAGCAGTGCGGACAGGAGCACCTACGAGCAGTACTTC. This encodes CASSADRSTYEQYF.

V usage is TRBV9 and J usage is TRBJ2-3; 13 bases line up with TRBD2. After removal of 3 bases from V and 2 bases from J, the junction contained 3 bases not matched to a gene. The CDR3 length is 16 residues. Germline assignment: CDR1 SGDLS and CDR2 YYNGEE. The CDR3 DNA reads TGTGCCAGCAGCGCACTAGCGGGGGGGCCCACAGATACGCAGTATTTT. It is translated as CASSALAGGPTDTQYF.

The rearrangement joins TRBV5-1 to TRBJ2-5, with 14 bases fitting TRBD2. The CDR3 length is 19 residues. V shed 6 bases and J 4 bases; nucleotides not matched to a gene: 17. Germline V lookup: CDR1 SGHRS, CDR2 YFSETQ. CDR3 region: CASTRWTSGGLRLPETQYF. In DNA, the CDR3 is TGCGCCAGCACGAGGTGGACTAGCGGGGGGCTACGCCTCCCAGAGACCCAGTACTTC.